Below are 18 T cell receptor beta chains sequenced from a single sample in a study of beta chain features in type 1 diabetes. The entirety of the isolated RNA underwent reverse transcription, so expressed TCRB transcripts were sequenced. TCRdb keeps only in-frame clones here, not all; method: immunoSEQ multiplex PCR. The repertoire holds approximately 340,000 clones, about 15% seen once, with approximately 0.019% in the top ten. The sequencing input was naive CD4+ T cells from blood. These receptors were obtained from a woman aged 18-29 years in good health.

The rearrangement joins TRBV29-1 to TRBJ2-1, with D possibly being TRBD2 (5 bases). V dropped 3 bases and J dropped 6 bases, with 21 bases sitting between them. The CDR3 runs to 16 residues. Germline lookup yields CDR1 SQVTM and CDR2 ANQGSEA. The CDR3 protein is CSVDRSYSGRSNEQFF. For the CDR3, the DNA is TGCAGCGTTGATAGGTCGTACAGCGGACGTTCCAATGAGCAGTTCTTC.

This clone was counted a few times. The chain recombines TRBV7-9 with TRBJ1-2, with TRBD1 identical over 9 bases. The trim removed 4 bases at V and 6 bases at J, leaving 3 bases unmatched. CDR3 length: 13 amino acids. Germline V lookup: CDR1 SEHNR, CDR2 FQNEAQ (reference sequence). The CDR3 protein is CASSSQGAHGYTF. The CDR3 DNA follows: TGTGCCAGCAGCTCACAGGGGGCTCATGGCTACACCTTC.

The genes are TRBV7-8 and TRBJ2-1; D perhaps matches TRBD2 (5 bases). V was pared by 2 bases and J by 0 bases, with 17 bases between. The CDR3 runs to 18 residues. Germline values: CDR1 SGHVS, CDR2 FQNEAQ. The CDR3 is CASSLIGRGRLSYNEQFF. For the CDR3, the DNA is TGTGCCAGCAGCTTAATAGGGCGAGGGCGGCTCTCCTACAATGAGCAGTTCTTC. Using reference TRBV7-8 and TRBJ2-1 for the parts outside the CDR3, the full variable domain is GAGVSQSPRYKVAKRGQDVALRCDPISGHVSLFWYQQALGQGPEFLTYFQNEAQLDKSGLPSDRFFAERPEGSVSTLKIQRTQQEDSAVYLCASSLIGRGRLSYNEQFFGPGTRLTVL.

This clone turned up a few times. The chain is built from TRBV12-5 and TRBJ2-1; TRBD2 matches at 9 bases. There are 18 residues in the CDR3. Germline V gene data show CDR1 as LGHNT and CDR2 as FRNRAP. J was trimmed by 2 bases and V by 4 bases; bases with no gene match: 12. The CDR3 DNA reads as TGTGCTAGTGGTTCCCAACTGACTAGCGGAGCTCCCTACAATGAGCAGTTCTTC. Amino acid sequence: CASGSQLTSGAPYNEQFF.

This sequence joins TRBV9 and TRBJ2-5, with 12 bases that match TRBD2. The CDR3 is 13 residues long. The germline V gene has CDR1 SGDLS and CDR2 YYNGEE. Unmatched junction bases numbered 2, after V lost 6 bases and J lost 5 bases. CDR3 sequence: CASNLAGGETQYF. The CDR3 nucleotides are TGTGCCAGCAACCTAGCGGGAGGGGAGACCCAGTACTTC.

This clone was recorded a few times. The J gene is TRBJ1-4, the V gene TRBV2; D not certain. This CDR3 region has 14 residues. Germline CDR1 SNHLY, CDR2 FYNNEI. Trimming cost V 3 bases and J 3 bases, with 8 bases left between them. The CDR3 reads CASSDRGANEKLFF. The CDR3 bases are TGTGCCAGCAGTGACCGGGGAGCTAATGAAAAACTGTTTTTT.

This clone was counted between two and nine times. The genes are TRBV9 and TRBJ2-1; maybe TRBD2 (6 bases). V was cut by 2 bases and J by 4 bases, with 10 bases left in between. Germline V gene data show CDR1 as SGDLS and CDR2 as YYNGEE. CDR3 length: 14 residues. DNA of the CDR3: TGTGCCAGCAGCGTCAGCGGGCCATACAATGAGCAGTTCTTC. Amino acid sequence: CASSVSGPYNEQFF.

CDR3 loop: CARFRTEKQADTIYF. DNA for the CDR3: TGTGCCAGGTTCAGGACAGAGAAACAAGCGGACACCATATATTTT. The rearrangement joins TRBV21-1 to TRBJ1-3; TRBD1 was called by the table and not checked on the DNA. TRBV21-1 is noted as a pseudogene. The CDR3 is 15 residues long.

In its sample, this clone was seen a few times. The rearrangement joins TRBV30 to TRBJ2-1; D not resolved. The germline V gene encodes CDR1 GTSNPN and CDR2 SVGIG (reference sequence). This CDR3 is built from 12 residues. Deletions cut 0 bases from V and 12 bases from J, with 12 bases between. CDR3 nucleotide sequence: TGTGCCTGGAGTGTACCCCTCGTCGGGCAGTTCTTC. It codes for CAWSVPLVGQFF.

This clone was counted between two and nine times. The chain employs TRBV30 and TRBJ1-5, with 10 nucleotides matching TRBD1. Trimming cost V 3 bases and J 6 bases; bases outside gene matches: 5. The germline V gene has CDR1 GTSNPN and CDR2 SVGIG (reference sequence). This CDR3 is 14 amino acids long. CDR3 sequence: CAWRRTGGSQPQHF. The CDR3 coding sequence is TGTGCCTGGAGGAGGACAGGGGGGTCTCAGCCCCAGCATTTT.

The genes are TRBV18 and TRBJ2-5, with 9 bases aligning to TRBD2. Germline CDR1 is KGHSH and CDR2 is LQKENI. With 1 base clipped from V and 1 base from J, the junction kept 7 bases outside the gene matches. The CDR3 runs 17 residues. CDR3 amino acids: CASSPLTGGRAQETQYF. The CDR3 DNA sequence: TGTGCCAGCTCACCACTTACCGGCGGGAGGGCCCAAGAGACCCAGTACTTC.

V is TRBV30 and J is TRBJ2-1; D is unresolved. The CDR3 has 14 amino acids. Per germline, CDR1 GTSNPN and CDR2 SVGIG (reference sequence). V gave up 5 bases and J gave up 0 bases, with 11 bases separating them. The CDR3 here is CAWGPASSYNEQFF. The CDR3 coding sequence is TGTGCCTGGGGGCCCGCCAGCTCCTACAATGAGCAGTTCTTC.

This rearrangement joins TRBV18 to TRBJ2-2; 7 nucleotides line up with TRBD1. With V trimmed by 2 bases and J by 5 bases, 14 bases remained unmatched. The V gene's germline CDR1 is KGHSH and CDR2 LQKENI. The length of the CDR3 is 18 residues. In nucleotides, the CDR3 is TGTGCCAGCTCACCAACAAATAGGATCACAGGGGATACCGGGGAGCTGTTTTTT. Amino acid sequence: CASSPTNRITGDTGELFF.

The chain is built from TRBV7-3 and TRBJ2-1; a possible D gene is TRBD2 (6 bases). The V end lost 5 bases, the J end lost 5 bases, and 16 bases lay between the germline ends. Germline CDR1 SGHTA, CDR2 FQGTGA. The CDR3 has 15 residues. In DNA form, the CDR3 reads TGTGCCAGCAGCCCATACGGCGGGACTGACAATGAGCAGTTCTTC. It codes for CASSPYGGTDNEQFF.

The rearrangement links TRBV7-2 to TRBJ2-2, with 9 bases that match TRBD1. The junction had 1 base not matched to a gene; V was cut back by 0 bases and J by 5 bases. Germline V gene data show CDR1 as SGHTA and CDR2 as FQGNSA. The length of the CDR3 is 15 residues. The DNA for the CDR3 is TGTGCCAGCAGCTTAGCGGACAGGGGAACCGGGGAGCTGTTTTTT. It translates to CASSLADRGTGELFF.

This clone has just a few counts. DNA for the CDR3: TGCGCCAGCAGCGTCCTACAGGGCGGGGAGCTGTTTTTT. It translates to CASSVLQGGELFF. J is TRBJ2-2 and V is TRBV5-1, with D perhaps matching TRBD1 (6 bases). The germline V and J ends were trimmed by 4 bases and 7 bases, with 11 bases remaining between them. Per the germline V gene, CDR1 is SGHRS and CDR2 is YFSETQ. The CDR3 sequence is 13 residues long.

This chain uses TRBV7-2 with TRBJ2-4; 11 positions match TRBD2. CDR1 is SGHTA and CDR2 is FQGNSA in the germline V gene. Losses at the gene ends were 4 bases for V and 13 bases for J; bases not matched to a gene: 3. The CDR3 runs 12 residues. CDR3 sequence (DNA): TGTGCCAGCAGCTCTAGCGGGAGGCGGCAGTACTTC. This encodes CASSSSGRRQYF.

V gene TRBV6-4 combines with J gene TRBJ2-7; TRBD1 might be the D (7 bases). The CDR3 sequence is 14 residues long. Trimming left V 3 bases short and J 6 bases short, with 15 bases between. Germline loops: CDR1 MRHNA, CDR2 SNTAGT. CDR3 sequence (DNA): TGTGCCAGCAGTGAGGGGCAGGGGGGATCCGAGCAGTACTTC. It yields the protein CASSEGQGGSEQYF.